This passage covers 22 T cell receptor beta chains from one sample sequenced in a study of early stage breast cancer tumors. Only in-frame clones appear in the TCRdb table, and some are missing; sequencing was by immunoSEQ multiplex PCR. The sample shows around 71,000 clones, approximately 80% of them seen only once. Sequenced: blood. Source of these receptors: a person aged 55 to 75 with breast cancer.

This clone has only a few counts. This chain connects TRBV28 to TRBJ1-6; D unclear. There are 14 residues in the CDR3. Germline CDR1 MDHEN, CDR2 SYDVKM. V lost 2 bases and J 3 bases, leaving 5 bases between the germline ends. The CDR3 DNA follows: TGTGCCAGCAGTTTACAAAGCTATAATTCACCCCTCCACTTT. Translating it yields CASSLQSYNSPLHF. Variable domain in full (rest from reference TRBV28 and TRBJ1-6): DVKVTQSSRYLVKRTGEKVFLECVQDMDHENMFWYRQDPGLGLRLIYFSYDVKMKEKGDIPEGYSVSREKKERFSLILESASTNQTSMYLCASSLQSYNSPLHFGNGTRLTVT.

The sample holds one count of this clone. This chain uses TRBV6-1 with TRBJ1-1; 10 nucleotides align to TRBD1. CDR3 length: 15 amino acids. V shed 4 bases and J 3 bases; nucleotides not matched to a gene: 5. CDR1 is MNHNS, CDR2 SASEGT, per germline. CDR3 region: CASSVYGQGDTEAFF. The CDR3 DNA sequence: TGTGCCAGCAGTGTCTACGGACAGGGGGACACTGAAGCTTTCTTT.

V and J are TRBV9 and TRBJ1-5; 7 nucleotides line up with TRBD1. The CDR3 has 16 residues. Germline CDR1 and CDR2: SGDLS and YYNGEE. J gave up 4 bases and V 4 bases, and 11 bases lay outside the gene matches. The CDR3 nucleotides read TGTGCCAGCAGCCGGGGTGGGGACAGTAGGAATCAGCCCCAGCATTTT. This sequence encodes CASSRGGDSRNQPQHF. Full variable domain (remainder filled in from reference TRBV9 and TRBJ1-5): DSGVTQTPKHLITATGQRVTLRCSPRSGDLSVYWYQQSLDQGLQFLIQYYNGEERAKGNILERFSAQQFPDLHSELNLSSLELGDSALYFCASSRGGDSRNQPQHFGDGTRLSIL.

V usage is TRBV18 and J usage is TRBJ2-3; 8 nucleotides match TRBD1. CDR3 length equals 17 residues. J was trimmed by 3 bases and V by 4 bases; bases with no gene match: 12. From germline, CDR1 is KGHSH and CDR2 LQKENI. The CDR3 protein is CASSRLRVTGDTDTQYF. The CDR3 bases are TGTGCCAGCTCACGTTTGAGGGTGACAGGGGATACAGATACGCAGTATTTT.

The chain carries TRBV18 and TRBJ1-5; D uncertain. This CDR3 contains 12 residues. CDR1 is KGHSH and CDR2 is LQKENI in the germline V gene. Trimming pared 2 bases from V and 15 bases from J, leaving 14 bases between. Here the CDR3 DNA reads TGTGCCAGCTCACCAAGGAACGGCCTCCCGCATTTT. Translating gives CASSPRNGLPHF.

The chain uses TRBV27 and TRBJ1-2; D ambiguous. Trimming cost V 8 bases and J 2 bases, with 18 bases left between them. CDR3 length equals 15 residues. From germline, CDR1 is MNHEY and CDR2 SMNVEV (reference sequence). CDR3 bases: TGTGCCAGCCTCGGTAGGGTGGGTGACAACTATGGCTACACCTTC. As protein: CASLGRVGDNYGYTF.

The J gene is TRBJ2-3, the V gene TRBV19, with D possibly being TRBD1 (6 bases). Germline CDR1 and CDR2: LNHDA and SQIVND (reference sequence). The CDR3 totals 13 residues. Between the trimmed V and J ends, which lost 7 bases and 1 base, there was a span of 9 bases. For the CDR3, the DNA is TGTGCCAGTAAGGGGGTGCGCACAGATACGCAGTATTTT. Translation: CASKGVRTDTQYF.

V usage is TRBV6-1 and J usage is TRBJ2-4; TRBD1 is a possible D gene (5 bases). CDR1 and CDR2 from the germline V gene are MNHNS and SASEGT. Trimming shortened V by 5 bases and J by 8 bases, and 7 bases separated the two germline ends. This CDR3 spans 11 amino acids. As DNA, the CDR3 is TGTGCCAGCAGTAAAGGGGACATTCAGTACTTC. This sequence encodes CASSKGDIQYF.

The V call is TRBV4-1, the J call TRBJ2-3, with 7 bases identical to TRBD2. This CDR3 contains 16 residues. Germline V CDR1 and CDR2: MGHRA, YSYEKL. The ends lost 0 bases at V and 5 bases at J; junction bases unmatched: 8. This chain's CDR3 is CASSQEARGLGDTQYF. The CDR3 coding sequence is TGCGCCAGCAGCCAAGAGGCCCGCGGACTAGGAGATACGCAGTATTTT.

This clone was picked up a small number of times. The CDR3 DNA reads as TGTGCCAGCAGTGCCAGCCGGTGGACCGGGGAGCTGTTTTTT. Its translation: CASSASRWTGELFF. J is TRBJ2-2 and V is TRBV6-1; D is ambiguous. CDR1 and CDR2 (germline): MNHNS, SASEGT. CDR3 length: 14 amino acids. V lost 4 bases and J lost 5, with 11 bases in between.

The CDR3: CASMISGGVGSEQYF. Written as DNA, the CDR3 is TGTGCCAGCATGATCAGCGGCGGAGTCGGAAGCGAGCAGTACTTC. This rearrangement joins TRBV7-2 to TRBJ2-7, with D possibly TRBD2 on 5 matching bases. Trimming shortened V by 7 bases and J by 6 bases, and 22 bases separated the two germline ends. Germline CDR1 reads SGHTA; CDR2 reads FQGNSA. The CDR3 runs to 15 residues.

This clone was picked up a small number of times. The chain joins TRBV7-2 to TRBJ2-5; D possibly corresponds to TRBD2 (6 bases). The CDR3 consists of 16 residues. Trimming removed 0 bases from V and 2 bases from J, with 13 bases in between. Germline V gene sequence: CDR1 SGHTA, CDR2 FQGNSA. CDR3 DNA: TGTGCCAGCAGCTTAGCGCAGGCGGGATTTCAAGAGACCCAGTACTTC. Translation: CASSLAQAGFQETQYF. Combining the CDR3 with reference TRBV7-2 and TRBJ2-5 gives the whole variable domain GAGVSQSPSNKVTEKGKDVELRCDPISGHTALYWYRQSLGQGLEFLIYFQGNSAPDKSGLPSDRFSAERTGGSVSTLTIQRTQQEDSAVYLCASSLAQAGFQETQYFGPGTRLLVL.

The V gene is TRBV11-1, the J gene TRBJ2-2; D is unresolved. Germline V gene lookup returns CDR1 SGHAT and CDR2 FQDESV (reference sequence). Trimming cost V 5 bases and J 4 bases, with 14 bases left between them. This CDR3 region has 15 residues. DNA of the CDR3: TGTGCCAGCAGCACCGGGCGGTTGAGCACCGGGGAGCTGTTTTTT. This codes for CASSTGRLSTGELFF.

The rearrangement uses TRBV18 and TRBJ2-7; D might be TRBD2 (5 bases). CDR1 KGHSH and CDR2 LQKENI come from the germline V gene. V lost 4 bases to trimming and J lost 7 bases, with 11 bases between them. The CDR3 covers 12 residues. In nucleotides, the CDR3 is TGTGCCAGCTCACTGATGAGGGAAGAGCAGTACTTC. Protein: CASSLMREEQYF.

The chain recombines TRBV28 with TRBJ2-1; TRBD2 is a possible D gene (7 bases). CDR1 and CDR2 (germline): MDHEN, SYDVKM. Trimming removed 3 bases at V and 4 bases at J, with 22 bases between. The CDR3 covers 18 residues. The DNA for the CDR3 is TGTGCCAGCAGTTTTCTCCGGGGGAGGGGGGGCAGGTACAATGAGCAGTTCTTC. Protein sequence: CASSFLRGRGGRYNEQFF.

The chain couples TRBV15 to TRBJ1-4, with 8 positions matching TRBD1. The germline CDR1 and CDR2 sequences are LNHNV and YYDKDF (reference sequence). The CDR3 runs to 15 residues. V shed 0 bases, J shed 7 bases, and the junction held 4 bases outside the gene matches. This CDR3 is CATSRDGRGREKLFF. The CDR3 bases are TGTGCCACCAGCAGAGATGGCAGGGGGCGTGAAAAACTGTTTTTT.

This clone came up a few times. The V and J genes are TRBV5-1 and TRBJ1-2; 9 positions match TRBD1. Germline loops: CDR1 SGHRS, CDR2 YFSETQ. Germline trimming cut 4 bases from V and 8 bases from J; bases unmatched to any gene: 9. The CDR3 extends over 14 amino acids. CDR3 bases: TGCGCCAGCAGCGGCAGCCGGGACAGGGACGGCTACACCTTC. This sequence encodes CASSGSRDRDGYTF.

This clone was recorded only once. The chain has TRBV7-3 and TRBJ2-3, with TRBD2 identical over 13 bases. Germline V gene lookup returns CDR1 SGHTA and CDR2 FQGTGA. This CDR3 has 16 residues. The trim removed 5 bases at V and 4 bases at J, leaving 6 bases unmatched. This CDR3 is CASSRGLAGASDTQYF. In DNA form, the CDR3 reads TGTGCCAGCAGCCGCGGACTAGCGGGAGCCTCAGATACGCAGTATTTT.

The chain is built from TRBV14 and TRBJ2-1, with 13 bases identical to TRBD2. With V trimmed by 7 bases and J by 5 bases, 8 bases remained unmatched. The CDR3 has 16 amino acids. Germline-derived CDR1 and CDR2 are SGHDN and FVKESK. CDR3 sequence: CASNALGLAGDNEQFF. The CDR3 bases are TGTGCCAGCAATGCTTTAGGACTAGCGGGGGACAATGAGCAGTTCTTC.

Only a few counts were recorded for this clone. The chain carries TRBV7-9 and TRBJ2-1, with D unresolved. Deletions cut 5 bases from V and 6 bases from J, with 8 bases between. Germline CDR1 reads SEHNR; CDR2 reads FQNEAQ (reference sequence). The CDR3 loop spans 12 amino acids. The CDR3 nucleotides read TGTGCCAGCAGCGAGGTTCTCAATGAGCAGTTCTTC. This encodes CASSEVLNEQFF.

This chain uses TRBV5-1 with TRBJ1-1, with TRBD1 matching 11 bases. The germline V gene encodes CDR1 SGHRS and CDR2 YFSETQ. The junction had 4 bases not matched to a gene; V was cut back by 5 bases and J by 4 bases. This CDR3 has 14 residues. The DNA of the CDR3 is TGCGCCAGCAGGAGGGGGACAGGGGGCACTGAAGCTTTCTTT. As protein: CASRRGTGGTEAFF.

The sample holds a few counts of this clone. The V call is TRBV7-8, the J call TRBJ2-5, with TRBD1 as a possible D gene (5 bases). The germline V gene has CDR1 SGHVS and CDR2 FQNEAQ. The CDR3 is 15 residues long. V shed 5 bases and J shed 5 bases, with 18 bases lying between them. The CDR3 here is CASSASSAGLETQYF. CDR3 in DNA: TGTGCCAGCAGCGCCTCCTCCGCAGGGTTGGAGACCCAGTACTTC.